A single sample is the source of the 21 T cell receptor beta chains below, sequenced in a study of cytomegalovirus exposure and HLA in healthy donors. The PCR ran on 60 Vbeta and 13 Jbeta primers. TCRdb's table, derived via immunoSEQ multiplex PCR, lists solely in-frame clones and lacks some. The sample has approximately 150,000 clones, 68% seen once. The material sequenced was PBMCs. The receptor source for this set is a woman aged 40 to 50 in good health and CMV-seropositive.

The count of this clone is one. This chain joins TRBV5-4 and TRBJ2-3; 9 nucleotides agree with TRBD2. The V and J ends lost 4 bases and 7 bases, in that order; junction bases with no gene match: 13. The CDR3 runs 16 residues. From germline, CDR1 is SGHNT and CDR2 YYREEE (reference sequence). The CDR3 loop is CASSPREAGGQYTQYF. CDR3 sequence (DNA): TGTGCCAGCAGCCCCCGGGAAGCGGGAGGCCAATATACGCAGTATTTT.

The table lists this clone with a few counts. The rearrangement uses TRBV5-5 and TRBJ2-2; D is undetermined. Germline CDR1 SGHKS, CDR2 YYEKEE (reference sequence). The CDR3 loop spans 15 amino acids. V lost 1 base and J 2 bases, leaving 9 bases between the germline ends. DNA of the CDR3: TGTGCCAGCAGCTTGCCCCAGGTCAACACCGGGGAGCTGTTTTTT. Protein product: CASSLPQVNTGELFF.

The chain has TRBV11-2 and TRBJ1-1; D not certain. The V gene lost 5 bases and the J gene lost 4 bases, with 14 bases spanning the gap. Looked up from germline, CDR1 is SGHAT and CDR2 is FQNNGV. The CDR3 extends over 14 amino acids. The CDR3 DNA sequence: TGTGCCAGCAGCCCAAACACCGGAGGCACTGAAGCTTTCTTT. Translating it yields CASSPNTGGTEAFF.

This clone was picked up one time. For the CDR3, the DNA is TGCGCCAGCACTCTGACCCCTAGTACTAGCACAGATACGCAGTATTTT. It codes for CASTLTPSTSTDTQYF. The rearrangement uses TRBV5-1 and TRBJ2-3; no definite D call. The length of the CDR3 is 16 residues. The ends were cut back, 6 bases at V and 0 bases at J, with 17 bases in the middle. Per germline, CDR1 SGHRS and CDR2 YFSETQ.

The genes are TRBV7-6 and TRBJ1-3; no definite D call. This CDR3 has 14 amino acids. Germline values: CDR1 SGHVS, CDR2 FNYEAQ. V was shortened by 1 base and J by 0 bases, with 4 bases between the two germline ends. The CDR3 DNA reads TGTGCCAGCAGCTTAGGTAACTCTGGAAACACCATATATTTT. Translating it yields CASSLGNSGNTIYF.

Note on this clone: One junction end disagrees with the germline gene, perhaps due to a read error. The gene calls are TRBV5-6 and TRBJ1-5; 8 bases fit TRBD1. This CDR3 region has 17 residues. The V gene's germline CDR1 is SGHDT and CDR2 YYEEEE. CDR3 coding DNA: TGTGCCAGCAGCCACCACCCAGGGGGCGCCGGCAATCAGCCCCAGAATTTT. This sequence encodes CASSHHPGGAGNQPQNF.

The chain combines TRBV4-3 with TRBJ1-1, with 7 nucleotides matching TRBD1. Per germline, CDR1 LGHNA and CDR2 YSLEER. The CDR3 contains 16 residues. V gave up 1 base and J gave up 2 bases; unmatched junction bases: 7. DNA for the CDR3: TGCGCCAGCAGCCAAGTCCCAGGGGGGCATAACACTGAAGCTTTCTTT. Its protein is CASSQVPGGHNTEAFF.

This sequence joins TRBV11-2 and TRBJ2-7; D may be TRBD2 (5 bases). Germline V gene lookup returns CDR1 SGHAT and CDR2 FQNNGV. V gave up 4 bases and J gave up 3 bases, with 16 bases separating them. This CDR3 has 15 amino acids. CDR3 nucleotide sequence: TGTGCCAGCAGCTCAGCCAGGACTGGAGTCTACGAGCAGTACTTC. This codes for CASSSARTGVYEQYF.

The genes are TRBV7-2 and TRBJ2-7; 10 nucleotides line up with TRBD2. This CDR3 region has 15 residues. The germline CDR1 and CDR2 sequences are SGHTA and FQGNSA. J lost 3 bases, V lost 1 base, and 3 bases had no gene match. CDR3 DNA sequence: TGTGCCAGCAGCTTAGTGGCTAGCGGGAGCTACGAGCAGTACTTC. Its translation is CASSLVASGSYEQYF.

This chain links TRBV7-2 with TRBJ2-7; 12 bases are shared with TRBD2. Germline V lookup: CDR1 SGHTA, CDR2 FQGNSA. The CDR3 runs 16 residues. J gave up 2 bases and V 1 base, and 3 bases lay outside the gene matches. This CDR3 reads CASSLVASGGAYEQYF. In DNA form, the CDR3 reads TGTGCCAGCAGCTTAGTGGCTAGCGGGGGGGCCTACGAGCAGTACTTC.

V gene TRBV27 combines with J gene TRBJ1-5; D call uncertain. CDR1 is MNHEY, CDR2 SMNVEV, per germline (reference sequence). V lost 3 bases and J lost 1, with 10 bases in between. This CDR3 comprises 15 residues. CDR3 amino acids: CASSFAGLSNQPQHF. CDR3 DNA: TGTGCCAGCAGTTTCGCGGGGTTAAGCAATCAGCCCCAGCATTTT.

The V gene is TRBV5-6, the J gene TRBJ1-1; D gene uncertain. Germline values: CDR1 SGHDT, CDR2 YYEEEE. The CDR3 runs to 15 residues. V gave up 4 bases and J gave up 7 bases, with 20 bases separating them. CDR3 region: CASSPRGGEYSEAFF. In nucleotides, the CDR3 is TGTGCCAGCAGCCCCCGAGGCGGGGAATATAGTGAAGCTTTCTTT.

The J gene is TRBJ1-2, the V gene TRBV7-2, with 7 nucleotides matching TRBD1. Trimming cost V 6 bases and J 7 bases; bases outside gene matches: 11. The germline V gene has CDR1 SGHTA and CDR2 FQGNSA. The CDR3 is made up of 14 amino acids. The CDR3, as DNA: TGTGCCAGCAGTCCTGACAGGGATGTATCTGGCTACACCTTC. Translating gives CASSPDRDVSGYTF. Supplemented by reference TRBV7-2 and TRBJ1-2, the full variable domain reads GAGVSQSPSNKVTEKGKDVELRCDPISGHTALYWYRQSLGQGLEFLIYFQGNSAPDKSGLPSDRFSAERTGGSVSTLTIQRTQQEDSAVYLCASSPDRDVSGYTFGSGTRLTVV.

The CDR3, as DNA: TGTGCCAGCAGCCCGGGGAGCGAGCAGTACTTC. Its translation is CASSPGSEQYF. The J gene is TRBJ2-7, the V gene TRBV11-2, with D perhaps TRBD2 (5 bases). Trimming removed 5 bases at V and 6 bases at J, with 8 bases between. From germline, CDR1 is SGHAT and CDR2 FQNNGV. The CDR3 is 11 amino acids.

CDR3: CASSPTGTGDGYTF. CDR3 nucleotides: TGTGCCAGTAGTCCAACCGGGACAGGGGATGGCTACACCTTC. The chain joins TRBV19 to TRBJ1-2, with 10 bases lining up with TRBD1. V was clipped by 5 bases and J by 6 bases; unmatched bases: 6. CDR1 and CDR2 (germline): LNHDA, SQIVND (reference sequence). The CDR3 spans 14 residues.

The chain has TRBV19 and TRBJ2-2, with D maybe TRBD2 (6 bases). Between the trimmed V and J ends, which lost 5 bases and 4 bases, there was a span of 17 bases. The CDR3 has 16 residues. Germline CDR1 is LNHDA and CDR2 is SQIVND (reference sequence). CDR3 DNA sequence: TGTGCCAGTAGTTCGTCCTTGGGACTCCTCACCGGGGAGCTGTTTTTT. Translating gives CASSSSLGLLTGELFF.

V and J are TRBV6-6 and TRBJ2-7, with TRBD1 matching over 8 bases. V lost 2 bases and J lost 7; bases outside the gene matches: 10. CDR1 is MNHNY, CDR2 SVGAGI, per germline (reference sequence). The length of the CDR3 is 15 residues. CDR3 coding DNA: TGTGCCAGCAGTTACGAACAGGACAGGGCTACGGAGCAGTACTTC. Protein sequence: CASSYEQDRATEQYF.

CDR3 nucleotide sequence: TGTGCCAGCAGGGCATCGACAGGTCGGTTCACTGAAGCTTTCTTT. Amino acid sequence: CASRASTGRFTEAFF. The rearrangement links TRBV28 to TRBJ1-1; D possibly corresponds to TRBD1 (6 bases). The length of the CDR3 is 15 residues. Trimming removed 6 bases at V and 4 bases at J, with 18 bases between. Germline CDR1 reads MDHEN; CDR2 reads SYDVKM.

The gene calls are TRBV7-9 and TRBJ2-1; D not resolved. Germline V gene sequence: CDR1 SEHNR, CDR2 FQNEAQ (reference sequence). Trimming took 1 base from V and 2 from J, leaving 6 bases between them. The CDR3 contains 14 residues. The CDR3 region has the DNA TGTGCCAGCAGCTTAGATTATGCCTACAATGAGCAGTTCTTC. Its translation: CASSLDYAYNEQFF.

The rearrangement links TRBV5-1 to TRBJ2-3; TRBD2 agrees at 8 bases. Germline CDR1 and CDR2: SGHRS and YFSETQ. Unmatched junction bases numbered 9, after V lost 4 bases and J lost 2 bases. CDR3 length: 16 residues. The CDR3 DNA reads TGCGCCAGCAGCCGCATAGGACTAGCCCCCACAGATACGCAGTATTTT. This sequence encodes CASSRIGLAPTDTQYF.

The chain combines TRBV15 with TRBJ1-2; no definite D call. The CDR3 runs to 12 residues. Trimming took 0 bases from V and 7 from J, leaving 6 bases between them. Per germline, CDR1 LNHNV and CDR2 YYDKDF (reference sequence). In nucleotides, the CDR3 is TGTGCCACCAGCAGAGACCGTCGTGGCTACACCTTC. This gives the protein CATSRDRRGYTF.